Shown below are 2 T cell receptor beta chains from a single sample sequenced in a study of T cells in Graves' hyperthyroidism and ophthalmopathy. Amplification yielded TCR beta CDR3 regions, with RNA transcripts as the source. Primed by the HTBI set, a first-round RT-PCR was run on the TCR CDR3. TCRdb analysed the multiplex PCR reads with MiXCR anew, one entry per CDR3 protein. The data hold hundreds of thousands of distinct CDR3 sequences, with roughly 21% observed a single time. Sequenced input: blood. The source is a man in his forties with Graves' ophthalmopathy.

CDR3 amino acids: CASGQGRQDEQYF. The DNA for the CDR3 is TGTGCCAGCGGTCAGGGGAGGCAAGACGAGCAGTACTTC. The V and J genes are TRBV6-1 and TRBJ2-7; D is perhaps TRBD1 or TRBD2 (6 bases each). The V and J ends lost 8 bases and 5 bases respectively, with 16 bases between them. Germline CDR1 and CDR2: MNHNS and SASEGT. The CDR3 extends over 13 amino acids.

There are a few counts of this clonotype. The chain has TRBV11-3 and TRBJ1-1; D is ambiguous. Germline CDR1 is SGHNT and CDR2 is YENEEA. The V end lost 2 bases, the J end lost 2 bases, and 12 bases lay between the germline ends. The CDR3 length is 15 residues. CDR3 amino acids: CASSLLGFSNTEAFF. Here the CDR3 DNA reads TGTGCCAGCAGCTTACTCGGGTTCTCAAACACTGAAGCTTTCTTT.